These T cell receptor beta chains were read from a single sample in a study of CD8+CD57+ T cells in acquired aplastic anemia. Each CDR3 protein is one row after TCRdb ran MiXCR on the reads. The sample includes approximately 95,000 distinct CDR3 sequences, about 67% seen only once; the top ten take roughly 60%. Sequenced: sorted CD4+, CD8+, or CD8+CD57+ T cells (not recorded which) from PBMCs. The source of these receptors is a human donor with aplastic anemia. The CDR3 runs from the conserved cysteine through the conserved F or W. The order of the fields is clone size, D gene, J gene, CDR3 length, V gene, CDR3 protein, CDR3 DNA. The D gene is left open where the match is weak. Where a row states a size, it is once, few, many or the class of an expanded clone; other rows omit it.

size: many
D: NA
J: TRBJ1-5
length: 17
V: TRBV4-1
CDR3: CASSQVHVGGVNQPQHF
DNA: TGCGCCAGCAGCCAAGTACACGTAGGGGGGGTAAATCAGCCCCAGCATTTT

size: many
D: NA
J: TRBJ2-7
length: 14
V: TRBV6-1
CDR3: CASSGLGASYEQYF
DNA: TGTGCCAGCAGTGGACTAGGCGCTTCCTACGAGCAGTACTTC

size: few
D: NA
J: TRBJ2-3
length: 16
V: TRBV25-1
CDR3: CASRGQGRGDTDTQYF
DNA: TGTGCCAGCAGAGGTCAGGGGCGGGGAGACACAGATACGCAGTATTTT

size: NA
D: NA
J: TRBJ2-7
length: 13
V: TRBV2
CDR3: CASRQGSSYKQYF
DNA: TGTGCCAGCAGACAGGGTAGCTCCTACAAGCAGTACTTC

size: once
D: NA
J: TRBJ2-7
length: 13
V: TRBV29-1
CDR3: CSVEVRDPYEQYF
DNA: TGCAGCGTTGAAGTTCGGGACCCCTACGAGCAGTACTTC

size: NA
D: TRBD1
J: TRBJ1-1
length: 19
V: TRBV20-1
CDR3: CSARAGRVSGNRGPPEAFF
DNA: TGCAGTGCTAGAGCAGGACGGGTCAGTGGGAACAGGGGTCCACCTGAAGCTTTCTTT

size: NA
D: NA
J: TRBJ2-5
length: 14
V: TRBV7-2
CDR3: CASSLGSAGETQYF
DNA: TGTGCCAGCAGCTTAGGTAGCGCAGGGGAGACCCAGTACTTC

size: NA
D: NA
J: TRBJ2-3
length: 18
V: TRBV19
CDR3: CASTSFNAGPGGTDTQYF
DNA: TGTGCCAGTACCTCATTCAACGCGGGCCCTGGGGGCACAGATACGCAGTATTTT

size: few
D: TRBD1
J: TRBJ1-1
length: 12
V: TRBV29-1
CDR3: CSVGTGRTEAFF
DNA: TGCAGCGTTGGGACAGGGAGGACTGAAGCTTTCTTT

size: NA
D: NA
J: TRBJ2-1
length: 10
V: TRBV27
CDR3: CASSGVEQFF
DNA: TGTGCCAGCAGTGGGGTTGAGCAGTTCTTC

size: NA
D: NA
J: TRBJ2-3
length: 15
V: TRBV11-2
CDR3: CASSFSRSSTDTQYF
DNA: TGTGCCAGCAGCTTCTCGCGCTCGAGCACAGATACGCAGTATTTT

size: NA
D: NA
J: TRBJ2-7
length: 12
V: TRBV12-3/TRBV12-4
CDR3: CATVGPSYEQYF
DNA: TGTGCCACCGTTGGGCCCTCCTACGAGCAGTACTTC

size: NA
D: TRBD2
J: TRBJ2-1
length: 17
V: TRBV15
CDR3: CATSSAATSGNFYEQFF
DNA: TGTGCCACCAGCAGTGCCGCTACTAGCGGGAACTTCTATGAGCAGTTCTTC

size: NA
D: TRBD1
J: TRBJ2-2
length: 13
V: TRBV20-1
CDR3: CSATTGGLGELFF
DNA: TGCAGTGCTACCACAGGGGGCTTGGGGGAGCTGTTTTTT

size: NA
D: NA
J: TRBJ2-7
length: 14
V: TRBV20-1
CDR3: CSLHGGKNRYEQYF
DNA: TGCAGTCTACATGGCGGGAAAAATCGCTACGAGCAGTACTTC

size: NA
D: NA
J: TRBJ2-5
length: 14
V: TRBV20-1
CDR3: CSAGPTGPQETQYF
DNA: TGCAGTGCTGGACCCACGGGACCACAAGAGACCCAGTACTTC

size: NA
D: TRBD1
J: TRBJ2-5
length: 15
V: TRBV5-1
CDR3: CASSSGTGATETQYF
DNA: TGCGCCAGCAGCTCCGGGACAGGGGCTACAGAGACCCAGTACTTC

size: NA
D: NA
J: TRBJ1-6
length: 13
V: TRBV7-2
CDR3: CASSLSTNSPLHF
DNA: TGTGCCAGCAGCTTATCGACGAATTCACCCCTCCACTTT

size: NA
D: NA
J: TRBJ1-2
length: 12
V: TRBV2
CDR3: CASSPSGPGYTF
DNA: TGTGCCAGCAGCCCCTCGGGGCCTGGCTACACCTTC

size: NA
D: NA
J: TRBJ1-5
length: 15
V: TRBV9
CDR3: CASSVKGDQYQPQHF
DNA: TGTGCCAGCAGCGTAAAAGGGGATCAGTATCAGCCCCAGCATTTT

size: NA
D: NA
J: TRBJ1-2
length: 13
V: TRBV6-1
CDR3: CASSPGTNYGYTF
DNA: TGTGCCAGCAGTCCAGGAACCAACTATGGCTACACCTTC

size: NA
D: NA
J: TRBJ2-5
length: 16
V: TRBV20-1
CDR3: CSARFGSRLSQETQYF
DNA: TGCAGTGCTAGGTTTGGGTCGAGACTGTCCCAAGAGACCCAGTACTTC

size: NA
D: NA
J: TRBJ2-5
length: 16
V: TRBV7-3
CDR3: CASSPGTRSLGETQYF
DNA: TGTGCCAGCAGCCCTGGGACTCGATCGTTAGGGGAGACCCAGTACTTC

size: NA
D: NA
J: TRBJ1-2
length: 12
V: TRBV29-1
CDR3: CSVEDGHEGYTF
DNA: TGCAGCGTTGAAGACGGACACGAAGGCTACACCTTC

size: NA
D: NA
J: TRBJ1-2
length: 13
V: TRBV2
CDR3: CASSVTGIDGYTF
DNA: TGTGCCAGCAGTGTTACAGGGATTGATGGCTACACCTTC

size: NA
D: NA
J: TRBJ1-6
length: 13
V: TRBV20-1
CDR3: CSAAQGDNSPLHF
DNA: TGCAGTGCTGCCCAAGGGGATAATTCACCCCTCCACTTT

size: NA
D: NA
J: TRBJ2-3
length: 16
V: TRBV24-1
CDR3: CATSGQMGDTTDTQYF
DNA: TGTGCCACCAGTGGCCAGATGGGGGACACCACAGATACGCAGTATTTT

size: many
D: NA
J: TRBJ1-3
length: 17
V: TRBV19
CDR3: CASTLSPVPRSGNTIYF
DNA: TGTGCCAGTACTCTGTCCCCTGTCCCTCGCTCTGGAAACACCATATATTTT

size: NA
D: NA
J: TRBJ1-2
length: 14
V: TRBV19
CDR3: CASSLPMGVYGYTF
DNA: TGTGCCAGTAGTCTCCCGATGGGTGTCTATGGCTACACCTTC

size: NA
D: NA
J: TRBJ2-1
length: 13
V: TRBV10-1
CDR3: CASSEAQYNEQFF
DNA: TGCGCCAGCAGTGAGGCTCAGTACAATGAGCAGTTCTTC

size: NA
D: NA
J: TRBJ2-5
length: 13
V: TRBV7-3
CDR3: CASSLTREETQYF
DNA: TGTGCCAGCAGCTTAACCAGGGAAGAGACCCAGTACTTC

size: many
D: NA
J: TRBJ1-4
length: 16
V: TRBV4-2
CDR3: CASSQEVGGTNEKLFF
DNA: TGTGCCAGCAGCCAAGAGGTGGGGGGCACTAATGAAAAACTGTTTTTT

size: once
D: NA
J: TRBJ2-7
length: 13
V: TRBV9
CDR3: CASSVAQGYEQYF
DNA: TGTGCCAGCAGCGTAGCACAGGGATACGAGCAGTACTTC

size: NA
D: NA
J: TRBJ1-6
length: 16
V: TRBV9
CDR3: CASSAEGTALNSPLHF
DNA: TGTGCCAGCAGCGCCGAGGGAACAGCCTTAAATTCACCCCTCCACTTT

size: NA
D: TRBD1
J: TRBJ2-7
length: 14
V: TRBV5-6
CDR3: CASSYSGTGIEQYF
DNA: TGTGCCAGCAGCTACTCCGGGACAGGGATCGAGCAGTACTTC

size: NA
D: NA
J: TRBJ1-1
length: 14
V: TRBV2
CDR3: CASSVFGSSAEAFF
DNA: TGTGCCAGCAGTGTTTTCGGATCATCGGCTGAAGCTTTCTTT

size: NA
D: NA
J: TRBJ1-2
length: 15
V: TRBV5-1
CDR3: CASSLEQGGVSGYTF
DNA: TGCGCCAGCAGCTTGGAACAGGGAGGGGTTTCTGGCTACACCTTC

size: many
D: NA
J: TRBJ2-5
length: 13
V: TRBV6-1
CDR3: CASSGRVGETQYF
DNA: TGTGCCAGCAGTGGTAGGGTGGGTGAGACCCAGTACTTC

size: NA
D: NA
J: TRBJ1-2
length: 12
V: TRBV19
CDR3: CASSSQGVGYTF
DNA: TGTGCCAGTAGTTCCCAGGGAGTTGGCTACACCTTC

size: NA
D: NA
J: TRBJ2-7
length: 13
V: TRBV7-9
CDR3: CASSVGDPYEQYF
DNA: TGTGCCAGCAGCGTAGGGGATCCCTACGAGCAGTACTTC

size: many
D: NA
J: TRBJ2-5
length: 13
V: TRBV5-4
CDR3: CASSLGQEETQYF
DNA: TGTGCCAGCAGCTTGGGGCAGGAAGAGACCCAGTACTTC

size: NA
D: NA
J: TRBJ2-6
length: 15
V: TRBV5-1
CDR3: CASSAQIEGANVLTF
DNA: TGCGCCAGCAGCGCCCAAATTGAGGGGGCCAACGTCCTGACTTTC

size: NA
D: TRBD2
J: TRBJ2-7
length: 15
V: TRBV7-2
CDR3: CASSSLAGGRYEQYF
DNA: TGTGCCAGCAGCTCATTAGCGGGAGGCCGCTACGAGCAGTACTTC

size: NA
D: NA
J: TRBJ2-1
length: 15
V: TRBV25-1
CDR3: CASTQGPATYNEQFF
DNA: TGTGCCAGCACCCAGGGACCCGCCACCTACAATGAGCAGTTCTTC

size: NA
D: NA
J: TRBJ2-1
length: 17
V: TRBV24-1
CDR3: CATSVSGALPAYNEQFF
DNA: TGTGCCACCAGTGTCTCGGGGGCTCTCCCTGCCTACAATGAGCAGTTCTTC

size: NA
D: TRBD1
J: TRBJ1-4
length: 18
V: TRBV7-9
CDR3: CASSKKRDRVATNEKLFF
DNA: TGTGCCAGCAGCAAAAAACGGGACAGGGTGGCAACTAATGAAAAACTGTTTTTT

size: NA
D: NA
J: TRBJ2-1
length: 14
V: TRBV15
CDR3: CATSRGGAGGRRFF
DNA: TGTGCCACCAGCAGAGGCGGAGCGGGTGGGAGACGGTTCTTC

size: NA
D: TRBD2
J: TRBJ2-3
length: 18
V: TRBV24-1
CDR3: CATSEMTSGRADTDTQYF
DNA: TGTGCCACCAGTGAGATGACTAGCGGGAGAGCGGACACAGATACGCAGTATTTT